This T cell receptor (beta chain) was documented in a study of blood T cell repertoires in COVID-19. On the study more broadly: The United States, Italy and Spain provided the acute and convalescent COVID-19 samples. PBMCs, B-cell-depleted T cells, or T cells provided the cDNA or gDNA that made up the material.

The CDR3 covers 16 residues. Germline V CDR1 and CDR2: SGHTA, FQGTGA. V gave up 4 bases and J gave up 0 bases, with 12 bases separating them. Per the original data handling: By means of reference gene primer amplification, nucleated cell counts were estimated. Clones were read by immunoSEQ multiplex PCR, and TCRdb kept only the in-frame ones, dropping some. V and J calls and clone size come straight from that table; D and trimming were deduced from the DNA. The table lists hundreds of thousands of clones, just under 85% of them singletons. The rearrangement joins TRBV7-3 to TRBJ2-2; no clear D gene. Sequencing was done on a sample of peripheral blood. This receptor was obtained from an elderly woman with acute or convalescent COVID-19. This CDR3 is CASSSPPGTNTGELFF. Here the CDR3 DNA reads TGTGCCAGCAGCTCCCCCCCAGGTACGAACACCGGGGAGCTGTTTTTT. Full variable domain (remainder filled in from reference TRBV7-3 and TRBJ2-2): GAGVSQTPSNKVTEKGKYVELRCDPISGHTALYWYRQSLGQGPEFLIYFQGTGAADDSGLPNDRFFAVRPEGSVSTLKIQRTERGDSAVYLCASSSPPGTNTGELFFGEGSRLTVL.